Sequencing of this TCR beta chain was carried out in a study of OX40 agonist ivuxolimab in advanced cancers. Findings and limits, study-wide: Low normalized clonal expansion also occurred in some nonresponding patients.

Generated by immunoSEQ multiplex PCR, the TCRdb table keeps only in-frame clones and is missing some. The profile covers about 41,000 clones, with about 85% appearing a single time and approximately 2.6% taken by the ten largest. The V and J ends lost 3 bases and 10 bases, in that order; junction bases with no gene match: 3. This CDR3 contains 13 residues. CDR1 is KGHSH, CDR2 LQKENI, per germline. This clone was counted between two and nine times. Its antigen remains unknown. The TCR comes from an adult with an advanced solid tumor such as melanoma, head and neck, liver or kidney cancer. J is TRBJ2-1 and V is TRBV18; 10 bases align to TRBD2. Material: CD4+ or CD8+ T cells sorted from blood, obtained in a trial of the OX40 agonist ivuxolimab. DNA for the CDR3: TGTGCCAGCTCACCGGGACTAGCGAGCGAGCAGTTCTTC. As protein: CASSPGLASEQFF. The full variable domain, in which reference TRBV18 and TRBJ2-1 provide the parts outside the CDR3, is NAGVMQNPRHLVRRRGQEARLRCSPMKGHSHVYWYRQLPEEGLKFMVYLQKENIIDESGMPKERFSAEFPKEGPSILRIQQVVRGDSAAYFCASSPGLASEQFFGPGTRLTVL.